This entry lists 15 T cell receptor beta chains sequenced from one sample in a study of metastatic and nonmetastatic thyroid tumors. TCRdb reprocessed the PCR reads via MiXCR. The sample has about 6,400 clones; around 15% are singletons. Thyroid surgery had not been preceded by any treatment in any patient. Sequencing was performed on tumor tissue. These receptors all stem from a male donor with papillary thyroid cancer or a benign thyroid nodule (not recorded which). Some clones in this sample may be carry-over from other donors' samples.

This clone is medium-sized by share. The gene calls are TRBV28 and TRBJ2-7; no firm D call. This CDR3 is built from 16 residues. V lost 7 bases to trimming and J lost 2 bases, with 21 bases between them. Germline values: CDR1 MDHEN, CDR2 SYDVKM. The CDR3 sequence: CASNLRSDFGAYEQYF. The CDR3 coding sequence is TGTGCCAGCAACTTAAGGTCCGATTTCGGCGCCTACGAGCAGTACTTC.

The chain employs TRBV7-2 and TRBJ1-5; D uncertain. Trimming shortened V by 4 bases and J by 7 bases, and 11 bases separated the two germline ends. This CDR3 is 13 amino acids long. Germline V gene data show CDR1 as SGHTA and CDR2 as FQGNSA. CDR3 nucleotides: TGTGCCAGCAGCTCGTACCAGGCGCAGCCCCAGCATTTT. This translates into CASSSYQAQPQHF.

This clone has at least ten counts. Given a much more abundant clone one base away, this may be a read error. The rearrangement uses TRBV10-1 and TRBJ2-1; tentatively, D is TRBD1 or TRBD2 (5 bases each). V was pared by 3 bases and J by 8 bases, with 17 bases between. Germline V gives CDR1 WNHNN, CDR2 SYGVQD (reference sequence). The CDR3 runs 15 residues. CDR3 DNA: TGCGCCAGCAGTGAACCTGGGGGAGAGGCGGATGAGCAGTTCTTC. It encodes CASSEPGGEADEQFF.

This clone occurred many times. Other DNA sequences within the sample encode an identical CDR3. The rearrangement joins TRBV9 to TRBJ2-1; possible D gene TRBD2, 6 bases. Looked up from germline, CDR1 is SGDLS and CDR2 is YYNGEE. The CDR3 spans 16 residues. V was shortened by 3 bases and J by 2 bases, with 15 bases between the two germline ends. This chain's CDR3 is CASSEARRAAYNEQFF. The CDR3 DNA follows: TGTGCCAGCAGCGAGGCCCGGAGGGCAGCCTACAATGAGCAGTTCTTC. The full variable domain, with the rest looked up from reference TRBV9 and TRBJ2-1, is DSGVTQTPKHLITATGQRVTLRCSPRSGDLSVYWYQQSLDQGLQFLIQYYNGEERAKGNILERFSAQQFPDLHSELNLSSLELGDSALYFCASSEARRAAYNEQFFGPGTRLTVL.

This clone was recorded at least ten times. Other DNA sequences from this sample encode an identical CDR3 as well. The chain combines TRBV5-6 with TRBJ2-5; tentatively, D is TRBD1 (6 bases). There are 14 residues in the CDR3. The germline V and J ends were trimmed by 5 bases and 2 bases, with 13 bases remaining between them. The germline V gene encodes CDR1 SGHDT and CDR2 YYEEEE. Written as DNA, the CDR3 is TGTGCCAGCAGTCATCCGGGACAACAAGAGACCCAGTACTTC. Translation: CASSHPGQQETQYF.

For this clone: The junction shows a germline mismatch at one end, possibly a read error. The CDR3 region has the DNA TGTGCCTCTCGACTAGCGGGTGGAAAAGAGACTCAGTACTTC. Protein: CASRLAGGKETQYF. The V and J genes are TRBV6-2 or TRBV6-3 and TRBJ2-5; 10 nucleotides align to TRBD2. This CDR3 contains 14 residues. CDR1 MNHEY and CDR2 SVGEGT come from the germline V gene.

This clone was recorded many times. A much larger clone lies one base from this, so it may be a read error. This chain links TRBV14 with TRBJ2-3; 7 nucleotides agree with TRBD1. Germline assignment: CDR1 SGHDN and CDR2 FVKESK. CDR3 length equals 17 residues. The CDR3 protein is CASGQEPTGERTDTQYF. For the CDR3, the DNA is TGTGCCAGCGGCCAAGAGCCAACAGGGGAGAGGACAGATACGCAGTATTTT.

By share, this clone ranks as medium-sized. The chain combines TRBV19 with TRBJ1-1; possibly TRBD1 for D (5 bases). V was trimmed by 0 bases and J by 9 bases, leaving 11 bases between them. CDR3 length equals 13 residues. Germline loops: CDR1 LNHDA, CDR2 SQIVND (reference sequence). CDR3 in amino acids: CASSIDRGGKAFF. CDR3 nucleotide sequence: TGTGCCAGTAGTATAGATCGGGGGGGGAAAGCTTTCTTT.

This clone was observed at least ten times. The genes are TRBV5-1 and TRBJ2-3; D is unclear. Germline V gives CDR1 SGHRS, CDR2 YFSETQ. This CDR3 contains 13 residues. The ends were cut back, 2 bases at V and 6 bases at J, with 10 bases in the middle. Here the CDR3 reads CASSFSYTDTQYF. The CDR3, as DNA: TGCGCCAGCAGCTTCTCATACACCGATACGCAGTATTTT.

This clone was counted ten times or more. The chain is built from TRBV2 and TRBJ1-4; 9 nucleotides match TRBD1. V shed 6 bases, J shed 7 bases, and the junction held 9 bases outside the gene matches. The CDR3 consists of 15 residues. Germline V gives CDR1 SNHLY, CDR2 FYNNEI. CDR3 loop: CASSNAGTGSEKLFF. CDR3 DNA: TGTGCCAGCAGCAACGCCGGGACAGGGAGTGAAAAACTGTTTTTT.

This clone is medium-sized within its sample. The chain joins TRBV10-1 to TRBJ2-5; D call uncertain. Trimming removed 6 bases from V and 5 bases from J, with 13 bases in between. In germline, CDR1 is WNHNN, CDR2 SYGVQD (reference sequence). The CDR3 consists of 13 residues. The CDR3 protein is CASRGDLRETQYF. In nucleotides, the CDR3 is TGCGCCAGCAGAGGAGACCTCAGGGAGACCCAGTACTTC.

This clone was observed a handful of times. V gene TRBV19 combines with J gene TRBJ2-1; TRBD1 might be the D (5 bases). This CDR3 contains 13 residues. Germline V lookup: CDR1 LNHDA, CDR2 SQIVND (reference sequence). Trimming stripped 3 bases from V and 10 bases from J, with 13 bases between. CDR3 in DNA: TGTGCCAGTAGTATCTTGCAGGGTGGAGAGCAGTTCTTC. Translating gives CASSILQGGEQFF.

The sample holds many counts of this clone. The J gene is TRBJ2-7, the V gene TRBV18; D is unclear. The CDR3 has 14 amino acids. The V gene's germline CDR1 is KGHSH and CDR2 LQKENI. V lost 3 bases and J lost 6, with 15 bases in between. CDR3 sequence: CASSPAETAAEQYF. As DNA, the CDR3 is TGTGCCAGCTCACCCGCCGAAACAGCTGCCGAGCAGTACTTC.

The gene calls are TRBV6-2 or TRBV6-3 and TRBJ2-1; a possible D gene is TRBD2 (9 bases). V dropped 2 bases and J dropped 9 bases, with 17 bases sitting between them. Looked up from germline, CDR1 is MNHEY and CDR2 is SVGEGT. The CDR3 has 15 residues. The CDR3 DNA sequence: TGTGCCAGCAGTTACGTCCCTAGCGGGACAGGTGAGCAGTTCTTC. Encoded protein: CASSYVPSGTGEQFF.

The chain joins TRBV27 to TRBJ2-7, with D possibly being TRBD2 (6 bases). V was pared by 5 bases and J by 1 base, with 15 bases between. Germline values: CDR1 MNHEY, CDR2 SMNVEV (reference sequence). The CDR3 contains 15 residues. This CDR3 is CASSRGASGSYEQYF. The CDR3 bases are TGTGCCAGCAGTCGGGGAGCAAGCGGGTCCTACGAGCAGTACTTC.